The rows below give T cell receptor beta chains drawn from one sample of a study of blood T cell repertoires in COVID-19. Using immunoSEQ multiplex PCR, the repertoire was profiled, and TCRdb retains in-frame clones only, with some absent. This table holds 250,000 to 300,000 clones, 70% to 90% found once. The sample consisted of peripheral blood. These receptors were collected from a man between 45 and 60 years old with active or convalescent COVID-19. Both conserved end residues are part of each CDR3. D genes are given only for firm matches. Expanded clones get a size class; other rows say once, few or many, or leave the size out.

v_call	d_call	clone_size	j_call	cdr3_nt	cdr3_aa
TRBV11-3	.	.	TRBJ2-1	TGTGCCAGCAGCTTAGGGGACTGGAGTGAGCAGTTCTTC	CASSLGDWSEQFF
TRBV3-1/TRBV3-2	TRBD2	.	TRBJ2-1	TGTGCCAGCAGCCCCTTAGCGGGATACACTCGGAATGAGCAGTTCTTC	CASSPLAGYTRNEQFF
TRBV28	.	once	TRBJ2-2	TGTGCCAGCAGTCTTGTAGTTGAGGCCGGGGAGCTGTTTTTT	CASSLVVEAGELFF
TRBV6-5	TRBD2	.	TRBJ2-1	TGTGCCAGCAGTCCTTTAGCGGGAGGAACGAATGAGCAGTTCTTC	CASSPLAGGTNEQFF
TRBV19	TRBD1	.	TRBJ1-2	TGTGCCAGTACCTCGACAGGGGAGAAGGGCTATGGCTACACCTTC	CASTSTGEKGYGYTF
TRBV11-2	TRBD1	.	TRBJ2-3	TGTGCCAGCAGCTTCTCCGGGACAGGGGGAGATACGCAGTATTTT	CASSFSGTGGDTQYF
TRBV3-1/TRBV3-2	.	.	TRBJ1-2	TGTGCCAGCAGCCAAGAACCTTTAACATATGGCTACACCTTC	CASSQEPLTYGYTF
TRBV19	.	.	TRBJ2-2	TGTGCCAGTAGTATAGAGGCAGGGTCGTCTGGGGAGCTGTTTTTT	CASSIEAGSSGELFF
TRBV9	.	.	TRBJ2-2	TGTGCCAGCAGCGTCGACACGAACACCGGGGAGCTGTTTTTT	CASSVDTNTGELFF
TRBV18	.	.	TRBJ2-2	TGTGCCAGCTCACCACCGGGTGGAGCGAACACCGGGGAGCTGTTTTTT	CASSPPGGANTGELFF
TRBV6-5	.	.	TRBJ1-1	TGTGCCAGCAGTTACAACGCAGGGAACACTGAAGCTTTCTTT	CASSYNAGNTEAFF
TRBV5-1	TRBD2	.	TRBJ2-1	TGCGCCAGCAGCTTTCTAGCGGGAGCGGACAATGAGCAGTTCTTC	CASSFLAGADNEQFF
TRBV28	TRBD1	.	TRBJ1-2	TGTGCCAGCAGAATTTGGGGACAGGGGGGCGATGGCTACACCTTC	CASRIWGQGGDGYTF
TRBV7-9	TRBD1	.	TRBJ2-7	TGTGCCAGCAGTTCGACAGGGGACGAGCAGTACTTC	CASSSTGDEQYF
TRBV29-1	TRBD1	.	TRBJ1-4	TGCAGCGTTGAACAGGGGGTTGAAAAATTGTTTTTT	CSVEQGVEKLFF
TRBV18	.	.	TRBJ2-1	TGTGCCAGCTCACCAGCGACTAGGTTCGATGAGCAGTTCTTC	CASSPATRFDEQFF
TRBV28	TRBD1	.	TRBJ2-7	TGTGCCAGCATAGGACAGGGGGCCTACGAGCAGTACTTC	CASIGQGAYEQYF
TRBV2	.	.	TRBJ2-7	TGTGCCAGCAGGGCGGAGTACGAGCAGTACTTC	CASRAEYEQYF
TRBV3-1/TRBV3-2	.	.	TRBJ2-7	TGTGCCAGCAGCCACGGGACACGCTCCTACGAGCAGTACTTC	CASSHGTRSYEQYF
TRBV21-1	.	.	TRBJ1-4	TGTGCCAGCAGCACTTCGGGGGGGAAACCTAATGAAAAACTGTTTTTT	CASSTSGGKPNEKLFF
TRBV7-2	.	.	TRBJ2-7	TGTGCCAGCAGCCTTATGAGACAAACCTACGAGCAGTACTTC	CASSLMRQTYEQYF
TRBV5-6	.	.	TRBJ1-2	TGTGCCAGCAGCCTTCCCTCTTCAATCGGCACCTTC	CASSLPSSIGTF
TRBV5-1	TRBD1	.	TRBJ1-4	TGCGCCAGCAGCTTCAAGGGACAGACCTATGAAAAACTGTTTTTT	CASSFKGQTYEKLFF
TRBV28	.	.	TRBJ1-1	TGTGCCAGCAGTTCGGAGATCGGGGCTTTCTTT	CASSSEIGAFF
TRBV20-1	TRBD2	.	TRBJ2-3	TGCAGTGCAAGTACCTACCCACCGGGACTAGCGGCTACAGATACGCAGTATTTT	CSASTYPPGLAATDTQYF